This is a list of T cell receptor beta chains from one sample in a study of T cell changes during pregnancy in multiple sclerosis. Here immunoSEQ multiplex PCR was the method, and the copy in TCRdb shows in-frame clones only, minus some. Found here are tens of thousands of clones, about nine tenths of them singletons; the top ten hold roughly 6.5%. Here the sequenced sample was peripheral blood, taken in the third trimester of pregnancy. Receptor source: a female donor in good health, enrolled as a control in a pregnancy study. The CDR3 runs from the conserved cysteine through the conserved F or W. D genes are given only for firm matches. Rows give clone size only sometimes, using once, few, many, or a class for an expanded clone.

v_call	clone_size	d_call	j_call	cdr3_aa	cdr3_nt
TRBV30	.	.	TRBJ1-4	CAWRRGSGEKLFF	TGTGCCTGGAGGCGGGGGTCTGGCGAAAAACTGTTTTTT
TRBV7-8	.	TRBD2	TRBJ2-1	CASSPGLAGGQLSSYNEQFF	TGTGCCAGCAGCCCCGGACTAGCGGGGGGGCAATTGAGCTCCTACAATGAGCAGTTCTTC
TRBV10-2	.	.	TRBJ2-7	CASSEAGRSHEQYF	TGCGCCAGCAGTGAGGCAGGGAGGTCCCACGAGCAGTACTTC
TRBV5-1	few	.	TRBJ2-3	CASSLDVLSTDTQYF	TGCGCCAGCAGCTTGGACGTACTATCCACAGATACGCAGTATTTT
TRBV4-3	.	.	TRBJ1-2	CASSQFGVGGYGYTF	TGCGCCAGCAGCCAATTCGGCGTTGGAGGCTATGGCTACACCTTC
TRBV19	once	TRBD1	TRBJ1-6	CASSVGTGGVQSNSPLHF	TGTGCCAGTAGTGTCGGGACAGGAGGCGTTCAAAGTAATTCACCCCTCCACTTT
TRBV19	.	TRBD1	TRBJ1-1	CASSIGTGVNTEAFF	TGTGCCAGTAGTATCGGGACAGGGGTGAACACTGAAGCTTTCTTT
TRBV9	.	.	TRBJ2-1	CASSSSGVSTEQFF	TGTGCCAGCAGCTCCTCCGGGGTCTCCACTGAGCAGTTCTTC
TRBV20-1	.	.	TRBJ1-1	CSARVDREAFF	TGCAGTGCTAGAGTGGACAGAGAAGCTTTCTTT
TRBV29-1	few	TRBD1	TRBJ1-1	CSGETGVNTEAFF	TGCAGCGGAGAGACAGGGGTGAACACTGAAGCTTTCTTT
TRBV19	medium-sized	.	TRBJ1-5	CASSLGGLEGQPQHF	TGTGCCAGTAGCCTCGGGGGGCTGGAGGGGCAGCCCCAGCATTTT
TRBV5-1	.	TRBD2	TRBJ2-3	CASSLVLAGGGGDTQYF	TGCGCCAGCAGCTTGGTACTAGCGGGGGGCGGGGGAGATACGCAGTATTTT
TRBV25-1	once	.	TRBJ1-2	CASSDGAAFGGYTF	TGTGCCAGCAGTGATGGTGCGGCGTTCGGGGGCTACACCTTC
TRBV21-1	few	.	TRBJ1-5	CASSKCGTESNQPQHF	TGTGCCAGCAGCAAATGCGGGACAGAAAGCAATCAGCCCCAGCATTTT
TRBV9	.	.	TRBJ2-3	CASSVAADSTDTQYF	TGTGCCAGCAGCGTAGCGGCGGATAGCACAGATACGCAGTATTTT
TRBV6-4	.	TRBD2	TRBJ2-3	CASSDLASGRLDTQYF	TGTGCCAGCAGTGACCTGGCTAGCGGGAGATTGGATACGCAGTATTTT
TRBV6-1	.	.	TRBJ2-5	CASSEALDRLGDDETQYF	TGTGCCAGCAGTGAAGCGCTTGACAGGCTGGGGGACGACGAGACCCAGTACTTC
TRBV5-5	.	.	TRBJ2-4	CASSLMFSRDVDIQYF	TGTGCCAGCAGCTTGATGTTTTCGAGGGATGTGGACATTCAGTACTTC
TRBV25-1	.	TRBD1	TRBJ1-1	CASSPYRGANTEAFF	TGTGCCAGCAGTCCCTACAGGGGGGCGAACACTGAAGCTTTCTTT
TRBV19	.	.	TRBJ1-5	CASSKQVNQPQHF	TGTGCCAGTAGTAAACAGGTTAATCAGCCCCAGCATTTT
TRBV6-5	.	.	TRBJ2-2	CASHSGNTGELFF	TGTGCCAGCCATAGCGGGAACACCGGGGAGCTGTTTTTT
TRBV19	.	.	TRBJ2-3	CASSMRRTSTDTQYF	TGTGCCAGTAGTATGAGGAGGACTAGCACAGATACGCAGTATTTT
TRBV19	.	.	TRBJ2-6	CASSAGRNSGANVLTF	TGTGCCAGTAGTGCGGGACGGAACTCTGGGGCCAACGTCCTGACTTTC
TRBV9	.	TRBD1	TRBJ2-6	CASSVGTGGNGANVLTF	TGTGCCAGCAGTGTTGGGACAGGGGGGAACGGGGCCAACGTCCTGACTTTC
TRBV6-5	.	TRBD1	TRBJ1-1	CASRAGTAGTEAFF	TGTGCCAGCAGAGCCGGGACAGCTGGCACTGAAGCTTTCTTT
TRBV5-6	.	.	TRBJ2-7	CASSLADYEQYF	TGTGCCAGCAGCTTAGCGGATTACGAGCAGTACTTC
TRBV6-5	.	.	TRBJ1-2	CASSYSGGKDLHF	TGTGCCAGCAGTTACTCGGGAGGGAAGGACCTACACTTC
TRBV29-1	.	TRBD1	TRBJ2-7	CSVGLTGVSEQYF	TGCAGCGTTGGGCTAACAGGGGTTAGCGAGCAGTACTTC
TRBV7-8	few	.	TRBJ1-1	CASNSPNTEAFF	TGTGCCAGCAACTCACCCAACACTGAAGCTTTCTTT
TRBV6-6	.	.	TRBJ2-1	CASSPYNEQFF	TGTGCCAGCAGCCCTTACAATGAGCAGTTCTTC
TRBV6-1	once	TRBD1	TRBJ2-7	CASREAGTGGSYEQYF	TGTGCCAGCAGGGAAGCCGGGACAGGGGGCTCCTACGAGCAGTACTTC
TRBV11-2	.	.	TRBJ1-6	CASSTGSNSPLHF	TGTGCCAGCAGCACAGGGAGTAATTCACCCCTCCACTTT
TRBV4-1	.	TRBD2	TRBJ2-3	CASSQDERGGPDTQYF	TGCGCCAGCAGCCAAGATGAGCGGGGGGGCCCTGATACGCAGTATTTT
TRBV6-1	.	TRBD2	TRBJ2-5	CASSQAGVVETQYF	TGTGCCAGCAGTCAAGCGGGAGTCGTGGAGACCCAGTACTTC
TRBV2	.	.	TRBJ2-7	CASRWRRVTDEQYF	TGTGCCAGCAGGTGGCGCAGGGTCACGGACGAGCAGTACTTC
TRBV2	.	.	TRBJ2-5	CASNLDRVGQETQYF	TGTGCCAGCAACCTCGACAGAGTCGGTCAAGAGACCCAGTACTTC
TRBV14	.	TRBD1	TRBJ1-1	CASSRRRGLDQTEAFF	TGTGCCAGCAGCCGGCGAAGGGGGCTTGATCAGACTGAAGCTTTCTTT
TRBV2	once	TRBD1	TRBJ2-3	CASSEEGTGLSDTQYF	TGTGCCAGCAGTGAAGAAGGGACAGGGTTGTCAGATACGCAGTATTTT
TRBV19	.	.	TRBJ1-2	CASQRRAGIANYGYTF	TGTGCCAGCCAGCGGAGAGCAGGCATAGCTAACTATGGCTACACCTTC
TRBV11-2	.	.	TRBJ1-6	CASSFGSYNSPLHF	TGTGCCAGCAGCTTCGGCTCCTATAATTCACCCCTCCACTTT